A single T cell receptor (beta chain) is shown here with its context. Its matching antigen is unknown. The source of the sample is a study of CD8+ T cells in alopecia areata. As for the study in general: Treated patients were given 5 to 10 mg oral tofacitinib twice daily.

Following RNA extraction, reverse transcription yielded cDNA that acted as the sequencing template. Some clones are missing from TCRdb's copy, which holds only in-frame ones; the method was immunoSEQ multiplex PCR. The profile covers approximately 63,000 clones, with roughly 60% appearing a single time and roughly 15% taken by the ten largest. Punch biopsies of lesional scalp, plus peripheral blood, were taken from alopecia areata patients. Starting from PBMCs, sorting isolated CD4+ and CD8+ T cells. Findings of the study overall: Resident alphabeta T cells of normal skin are also sequenced in scalp samples.

Germline V gene sequence: CDR1 LGHNA, CDR2 YSLEER. Trimming stripped 1 base from V and 10 bases from J, with 11 bases between. This CDR3 is 13 amino acids long. The J gene is TRBJ2-1, the V gene TRBV4-3; D not certain. The clonotype comes from a human donor with alopecia areata. The sample consisted of CD8+ T cells sorted from blood, taken at week 0. The CDR3: CASSQVQGQEQFF. The CDR3 nucleotides read TGCGCCAGCAGCCAAGTTCAAGGCCAGGAGCAGTTCTTC.